This entry concerns a single T cell receptor (beta chain). This CDR3 has 15 amino acids. Per the germline V gene, CDR1 is MNHEY and CDR2 is SVGAGI. The V end lost 5 bases, the J end lost 4 bases, and 15 bases lay between the germline ends. The authors' processing: By means of reference gene primer amplification, nucleated cell counts were estimated. Repertoires were generated with immunoSEQ multiplex PCR, while TCRdb's copy carries only in-frame clones and drops some. The DNA was the basis for D and trimming; V, J and clone size are from that table. The repertoire includes 140,000 to 150,000 clones, around 90% of them detected once, and about 1.7% sits in the top ten. The sample is drawn from a study of blood T cell repertoires in COVID-19. Study information: The analysed material was cDNA or gDNA that came from T cells, B-cell-depleted T cells, or PBMCs.

This rearrangement joins TRBV6-5 to TRBJ1-5; D perhaps matches TRBD1 (6 bases). The clonotype originates from a woman aged 45-59 years with acute or convalescent COVID-19. Sequencing was carried out using peripheral blood. CDR3 sequence: CASSQNYRVNQPQHF. The CDR3 DNA sequence: TGTGCCAGCAGTCAAAATTACAGGGTTAATCAGCCCCAGCATTTT.